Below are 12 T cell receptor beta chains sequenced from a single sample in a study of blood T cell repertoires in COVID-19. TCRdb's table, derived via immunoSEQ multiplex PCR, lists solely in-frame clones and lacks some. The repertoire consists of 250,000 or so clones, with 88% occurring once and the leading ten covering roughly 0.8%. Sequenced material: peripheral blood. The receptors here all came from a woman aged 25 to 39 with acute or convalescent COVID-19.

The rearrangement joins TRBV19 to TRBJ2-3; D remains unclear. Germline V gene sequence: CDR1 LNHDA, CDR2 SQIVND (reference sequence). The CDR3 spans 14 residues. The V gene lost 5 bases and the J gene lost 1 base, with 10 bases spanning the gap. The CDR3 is CASSPLPGTDTQYF. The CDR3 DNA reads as TGTGCCAGTAGTCCCCTGCCGGGCACAGATACGCAGTATTTT.

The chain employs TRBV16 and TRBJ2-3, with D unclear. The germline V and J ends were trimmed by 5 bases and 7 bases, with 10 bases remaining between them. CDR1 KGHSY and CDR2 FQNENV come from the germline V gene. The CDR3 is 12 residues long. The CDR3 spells CASSDTAHTQYF. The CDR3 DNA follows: TGTGCCAGCAGCGACACAGCCCATACGCAGTATTTT.

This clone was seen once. In DNA, the CDR3 is TGTGCCAGCAGCGTAGAATCAGGGACAGATACGCAGTATTTT. Its translation: CASSVESGTDTQYF. The chain carries TRBV9 and TRBJ2-3; possible D gene TRBD1, 5 bases. Germline V CDR1 and CDR2: SGDLS, YYNGEE. The CDR3 length is 14 residues. Trimming removed 0 bases at V and 3 bases at J, with 8 bases between.

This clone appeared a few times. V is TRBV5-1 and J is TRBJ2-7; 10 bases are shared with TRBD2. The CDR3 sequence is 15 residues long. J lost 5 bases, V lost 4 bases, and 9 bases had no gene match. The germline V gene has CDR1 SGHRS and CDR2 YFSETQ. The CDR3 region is CASSHHTSGNHEQYF. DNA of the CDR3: TGCGCCAGCAGCCACCACACTAGCGGGAACCACGAGCAGTACTTC.

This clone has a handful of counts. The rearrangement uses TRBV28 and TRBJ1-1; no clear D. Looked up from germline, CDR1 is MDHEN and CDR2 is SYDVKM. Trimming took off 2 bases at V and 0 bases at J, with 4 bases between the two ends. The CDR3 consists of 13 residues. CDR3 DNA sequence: TGTGCCAGCAGTTTACTTGTGAACACTGAAGCTTTCTTT. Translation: CASSLLVNTEAFF.

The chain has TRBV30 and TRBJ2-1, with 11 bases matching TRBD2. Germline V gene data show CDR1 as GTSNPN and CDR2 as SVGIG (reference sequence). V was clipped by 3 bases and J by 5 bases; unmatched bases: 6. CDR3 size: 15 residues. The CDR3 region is CAWRSGLAVNNEQFF. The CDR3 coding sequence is TGTGCCTGGAGATCGGGACTAGCGGTTAACAATGAGCAGTTCTTC.

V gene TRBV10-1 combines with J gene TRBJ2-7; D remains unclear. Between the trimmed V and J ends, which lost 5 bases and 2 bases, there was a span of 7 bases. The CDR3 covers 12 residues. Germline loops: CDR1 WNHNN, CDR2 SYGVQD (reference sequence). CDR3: CASSSGPYEQYF. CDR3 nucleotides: TGCGCCAGCAGTTCTGGGCCCTACGAGCAGTACTTC.

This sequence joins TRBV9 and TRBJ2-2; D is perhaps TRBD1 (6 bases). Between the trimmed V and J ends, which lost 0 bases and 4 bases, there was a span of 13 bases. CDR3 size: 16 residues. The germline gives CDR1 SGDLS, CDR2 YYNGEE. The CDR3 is CASSVGRDRSTGELFF. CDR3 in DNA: TGTGCCAGCAGCGTAGGAAGAGACAGGAGCACCGGGGAGCTGTTTTTT. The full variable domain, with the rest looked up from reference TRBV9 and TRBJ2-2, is DSGVTQTPKHLITATGQRVTLRCSPRSGDLSVYWYQQSLDQGLQFLIQYYNGEERAKGNILERFSAQQFPDLHSELNLSSLELGDSALYFCASSVGRDRSTGELFFGEGSRLTVL.

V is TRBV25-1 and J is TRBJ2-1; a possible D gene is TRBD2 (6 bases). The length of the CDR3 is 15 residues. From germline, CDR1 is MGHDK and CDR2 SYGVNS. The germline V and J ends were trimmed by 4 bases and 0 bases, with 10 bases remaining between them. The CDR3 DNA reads TGTGCCAGCAGTGCCCGGGACTTCTCCTACAATGAGCAGTTCTTC. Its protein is CASSARDFSYNEQFF. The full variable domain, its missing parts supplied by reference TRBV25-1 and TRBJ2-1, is EADIYQTPRYLVIGTGKKITLECSQTMGHDKMYWYQQDPGMELHLIHYSYGVNSTEKGDLSSESTVSRIRTEHFPLTLESARPSHTSQYLCASSARDFSYNEQFFGPGTRLTVL.

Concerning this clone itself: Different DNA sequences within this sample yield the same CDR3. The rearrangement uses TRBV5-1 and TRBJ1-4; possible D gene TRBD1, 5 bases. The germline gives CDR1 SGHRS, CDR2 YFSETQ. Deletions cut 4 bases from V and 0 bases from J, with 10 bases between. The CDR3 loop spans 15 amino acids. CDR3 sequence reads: CASSLGGTTNEKLFF. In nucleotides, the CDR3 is TGCGCCAGCAGCCTCGGGGGGACAACTAATGAAAAACTGTTTTTT.

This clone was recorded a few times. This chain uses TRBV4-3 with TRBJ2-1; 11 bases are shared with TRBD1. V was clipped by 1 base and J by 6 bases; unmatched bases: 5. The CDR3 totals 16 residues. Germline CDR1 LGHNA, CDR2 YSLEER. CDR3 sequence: CASSQGPGTGGNEQFF. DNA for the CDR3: TGCGCCAGCAGCCAAGGGCCCGGGACAGGGGGCAATGAGCAGTTCTTC.

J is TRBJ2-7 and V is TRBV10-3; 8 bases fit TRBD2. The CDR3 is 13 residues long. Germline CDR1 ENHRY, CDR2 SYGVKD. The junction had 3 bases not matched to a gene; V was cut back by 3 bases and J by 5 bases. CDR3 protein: CAISEAGEDEQYF. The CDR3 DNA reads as TGTGCCATCAGTGAAGCGGGAGAGGACGAGCAGTACTTC.